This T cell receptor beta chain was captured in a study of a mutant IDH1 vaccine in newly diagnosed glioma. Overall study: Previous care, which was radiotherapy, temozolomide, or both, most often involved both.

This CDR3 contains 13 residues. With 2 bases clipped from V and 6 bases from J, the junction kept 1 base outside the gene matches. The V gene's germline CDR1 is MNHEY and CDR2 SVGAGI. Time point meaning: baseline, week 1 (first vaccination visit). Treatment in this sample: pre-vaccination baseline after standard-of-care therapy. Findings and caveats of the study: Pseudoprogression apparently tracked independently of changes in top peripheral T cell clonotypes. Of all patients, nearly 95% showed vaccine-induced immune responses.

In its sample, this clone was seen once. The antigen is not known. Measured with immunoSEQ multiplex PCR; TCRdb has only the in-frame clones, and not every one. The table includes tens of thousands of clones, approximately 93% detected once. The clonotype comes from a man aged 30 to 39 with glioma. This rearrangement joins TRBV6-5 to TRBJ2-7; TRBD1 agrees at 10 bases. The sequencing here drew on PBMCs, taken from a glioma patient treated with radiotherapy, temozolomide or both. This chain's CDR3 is CASSYRDRGEQYF. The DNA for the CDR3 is TGTGCCAGCAGTTACCGGGACAGGGGCGAGCAGTACTTC.